The rows below give T cell receptor beta chains drawn from one sample of a study of blood T cell repertoires in COVID-19. Sequenced by immunoSEQ multiplex PCR; TCRdb stores in-frame clones only, minus some. The sample yields about 110,000 clones, about three quarters seen once. Material for sequencing was peripheral blood. Receptor source: a man older than 75 with COVID-19, enrolled during active disease. CDR3s include the opening cysteine and the closing phenylalanine or tryptophan. The D gene is left open where the match is weak. The size entry is marked missing in some rows and otherwise reads once, few, many or a size class.

D	size	V	J	DNA	CDR3
TRBD1	-	TRBV7-2	TRBJ1-2	TGTGCCAGCAGTCCGGACAGGGCTGGCTACACCTTC	CASSPDRAGYTF
-	-	TRBV28	TRBJ2-3	TGTGCCAGCTTGGGGGAGGGGGACACAGATACGCAGTATTTT	CASLGEGDTDTQYF
-	-	TRBV6-5	TRBJ1-3	TGTGCCAGCAGTCCCGACAGATCTGGAAACACCATATATTTT	CASSPDRSGNTIYF
-	-	TRBV5-4	TRBJ2-7	TGTGCCAGCAGCCCCACCGGGGTATTCGACGAGCAGTACTTC	CASSPTGVFDEQYF
TRBD1	-	TRBV5-1	TRBJ1-4	TGCGCCAGCAGCTTGGCAGGGACAGCTACAGAAAAACTGTTTTTT	CASSLAGTATEKLFF
TRBD2	few	TRBV27	TRBJ2-1	TGTGCCAGCAGTGTATCGGGACTAGCGGGAAACGGGCAGTTCTTC	CASSVSGLAGNGQFF
-	-	TRBV2	TRBJ2-1	TGTGCCAGCACCCTTGAACTAGGACTACTCAGTGAGCAGTTCTTC	CASTLELGLLSEQFF
-	-	TRBV1	TRBJ2-3	TGCACCAGCAGCCAAGAAACTTGTAGAGGGAGGGGGACAGATACGCAGTATTTT	CTSSQETCRGRGTDTQYF
TRBD2	-	TRBV28	TRBJ2-1	TGTGCCAGCAGTCTGGGACTAGCGGACAATGAGCAGTTCTTC	CASSLGLADNEQFF
-	few	TRBV12-3/TRBV12-4	TRBJ2-1	TGTGCCAGCAGAGCCGCGGGAAATTCGTTCTTC	CASRAAGNSFF
TRBD2	few	TRBV5-1	TRBJ2-5	TGCGCCAGCAGCTTGGTAGCGGGAGGCGGCGGAGAGACCCAGTACTTC	CASSLVAGGGGETQYF
-	once	TRBV9	TRBJ1-1	TGTGCCAGCACCGTAGGGCCGGGCACTGAAGCTTTCTTT	CASTVGPGTEAFF
-	-	TRBV7-2	TRBJ1-1	TGTGCCAGCAGTTTAGACGGGTACACTGAAGCTTTCTTT	CASSLDGYTEAFF
-	-	TRBV7-9	TRBJ2-3	TGTGCCAGCAGGTTGGACTCCACAGATACGCAGTATTTT	CASRLDSTDTQYF
TRBD1	-	TRBV19	TRBJ2-7	TGTGCCAGTAGTAGGGACAGGGTTGAGCAGTACTTC	CASSRDRVEQYF
TRBD2	once	TRBV9	TRBJ2-2	TGTGCCAGCAGCGGGGGACTAGCGGGAGCTTCCGGGGAGCTGTTTTTT	CASSGGLAGASGELFF
-	few	TRBV3-1/TRBV3-2	TRBJ1-5	TGTGCCAGCAGCCTAGACTCACAGAGCAATCAGCCCCAGCATTTT	CASSLDSQSNQPQHF
-	-	TRBV5-1	TRBJ2-5	TGCGCCAGCAGCTCTCCGGGAGATGAGACCCAGTACTTC	CASSSPGDETQYF
-	-	TRBV14	TRBJ2-7	TGTGCCAGCAGCCCCCGGGTGGAATCCTACGAGCAGTACTTC	CASSPRVESYEQYF
TRBD2	-	TRBV11-2	TRBJ2-3	TGTGCCAGCAGCCTAGCGGGAGGGCCAATAGATACGCAGTATTTT	CASSLAGGPIDTQYF
-	-	TRBV6-5	TRBJ2-7	TGTGCCAGCAGTTATGACAGGGGAGGGGACGAGCAGTACTTC	CASSYDRGGDEQYF
-	-	TRBV30	TRBJ1-6	TGTGCCTGGAGTTTCTATTCACCCCTCCACTTT	CAWSFYSPLHF
TRBD2	-	TRBV6-4	TRBJ2-1	TGTGCCAGCAGTGACTCGAGCGGGAAGAACTACAATGAGCAGTTCTTC	CASSDSSGKNYNEQFF
TRBD1	-	TRBV28	TRBJ1-3	TGTGCCAGCAGTCGCCCGGGACAGACTCGCCCTGGAAACACCATATATTTT	CASSRPGQTRPGNTIYF
-	-	TRBV9	TRBJ2-3	TGTGCCAGCAGCGTAGCTCTCGGGTCCACAGATACGCAGTATTTT	CASSVALGSTDTQYF
-	-	TRBV11-2	TRBJ2-2	TGTGCCAGCAGCTTAGGGTACAGGGCCGCCGGGGAGCTGTTTTTT	CASSLGYRAAGELFF
-	-	TRBV6-6	TRBJ1-3	TGTGCCAGCAGTCCCGGAGAAAACACCATATATTTT	CASSPGENTIYF
-	once	TRBV4-1	TRBJ1-2	TGCGCCAGCAGCCAAGCATCAGGGCTCTATGGCTACACCTTC	CASSQASGLYGYTF
-	-	TRBV6-6	TRBJ1-1	TGTGCCAGCAGCAGGACAGAGATCCCGAACACTGAAGCTTTCTTT	CASSRTEIPNTEAFF
-	few	TRBV7-2	TRBJ1-1	TGTGCCAGCACCAACAGGGCGTGGACTGAAGCTTTCTTT	CASTNRAWTEAFF
TRBD2	-	TRBV28	TRBJ2-5	TGTGCCAGCAGTTTAGGGACTAGCGGGAAAGAGACCCAGTACTTC	CASSLGTSGKETQYF